This entry lists 17 T cell receptor beta chains sequenced from one sample in a study of cytomegalovirus exposure and HLA in healthy donors. 13 Jbeta primers and 60 Vbeta primers were used for the PCR. TCRdb keeps only in-frame clones here, not all; method: immunoSEQ multiplex PCR. The data hold more than 250,000 clones, with around 90% observed a single time. Input material: PBMCs. These receptors originate from a woman aged 18-35 years in good health and CMV-seronegative.

This rearrangement joins TRBV5-8 to TRBJ1-2; no firm D call. V dropped 0 bases and J dropped 1 base, with 7 bases sitting between them. The CDR3 is 14 residues long. Germline values: CDR1 SGHTS, CDR2 YDEGEE. In nucleotides, the CDR3 is TGTGCCAGCAGCTTGGACGGTCTTAACTATGGCTACACCTTC. It yields the protein CASSLDGLNYGYTF.

The genes are TRBV5-6 and TRBJ2-7, with a weak D call TRBD1 (5 bases). The CDR3 is 14 residues long. In germline, CDR1 is SGHDT, CDR2 YYEEEE. Trimming removed 2 bases at V and 1 base at J, with 10 bases between. CDR3 bases: TGTGCCAGCAGCTTCAAGCACAGGTCCTACGAGCAGTACTTC. Amino acids: CASSFKHRSYEQYF. The variable domain in full, completed from reference TRBV5-6 and TRBJ2-7, reads DAGVTQSPTHLIKTRGQQVTLRCSPKSGHDTVSWYQQALGQGPQFIFQYYEEEERQRGNFPDRFSGHQFPNYSSELNVNALLLGDSALYLCASSFKHRSYEQYFGPGTRLTVT.

This clone was seen only once. V usage is TRBV9 and J usage is TRBJ1-2, with a possible D match to TRBD1 (5 bases). Germline V gives CDR1 SGDLS, CDR2 YYNGEE. The CDR3 is made up of 14 amino acids. V lost 0 bases to trimming and J lost 8 bases, with 14 bases between them. CDR3 loop: CASSVDFRVGGYTF. The CDR3 coding sequence is TGTGCCAGCAGCGTAGATTTCAGGGTCGGAGGCTACACCTTC. The full variable domain, in which reference TRBV9 and TRBJ1-2 provide the parts outside the CDR3, is DSGVTQTPKHLITATGQRVTLRCSPRSGDLSVYWYQQSLDQGLQFLIQYYNGEERAKGNILERFSAQQFPDLHSELNLSSLELGDSALYFCASSVDFRVGGYTFGSGTRLTVV.

The chain recombines TRBV10-1 with TRBJ2-5; 8 bases map to TRBD2. Unmatched junction bases numbered 4, after V lost 3 bases and J lost 1 base. The V gene's germline CDR1 is WNHNN and CDR2 SYGVQD (reference sequence). This CDR3 has 15 residues. The CDR3 is CASSDSGGGQETQYF. The CDR3, as DNA: TGCGCCAGCAGTGACAGCGGGGGAGGCCAAGAGACCCAGTACTTC.

The CDR3 region has the DNA TGTGCCAGCTCACCGGTAGCGGAAGCCTACGAGCAGTACTTC. This sequence encodes CASSPVAEAYEQYF. The V gene is TRBV18, the J gene TRBJ2-7; perhaps TRBD2 as D (6 bases). The V gene lost 3 bases and the J gene lost 2 bases, with 11 bases spanning the gap. The CDR3 has 14 amino acids. The germline V gene encodes CDR1 KGHSH and CDR2 LQKENI.

J is TRBJ1-2 and V is TRBV9; tentative D call: TRBD1 (5 bases). Trimming took 3 bases from V and 6 from J, leaving 21 bases between them. Germline-derived CDR1 and CDR2 are SGDLS and YYNGEE. This CDR3 has 16 residues. In nucleotides, the CDR3 is TGTGCCAGCAGCGCCGTCCGGCCGGACAAAGGCAATGGCTACACCTTC. Translated: CASSAVRPDKGNGYTF.

This chain uses TRBV28 with TRBJ2-5, with 10 nucleotides matching TRBD1. V was pared by 4 bases and J by 5 bases, with 7 bases of the junction left unmatched. This CDR3 has 15 residues. In germline, CDR1 is MDHEN, CDR2 SYDVKM. The CDR3 DNA reads TGTGCCAGCAGTTACCCGACAGGGGGCAGGGAGACCCAGTACTTC. Amino acid sequence: CASSYPTGGRETQYF.

V gene TRBV2 combines with J gene TRBJ1-4; D is unresolved. The CDR3 is 15 residues long. The germline gives CDR1 SNHLY, CDR2 FYNNEI. Trimming removed 7 bases from V and 0 bases from J, with 12 bases in between. This CDR3 is CASKIQLATNEKLFF. The DNA of the CDR3 is TGTGCCAGCAAGATACAGCTCGCAACTAATGAAAAACTGTTTTTT.

The chain couples TRBV5-1 to TRBJ1-1; D is unclear. The ends were cut back, 0 bases at V and 3 bases at J, with 15 bases in the middle. The germline V gene encodes CDR1 SGHRS and CDR2 YFSETQ. There are 16 residues in the CDR3. The CDR3 DNA reads TGCGCCAGCAGCTTGGGAGGCGGGATGGCGTACACTGAAGCTTTCTTT. Amino acid sequence: CASSLGGGMAYTEAFF.

The chain links TRBV27 to TRBJ1-4; 12 nucleotides align to TRBD1. Germline loops: CDR1 MNHEY, CDR2 SMNVEV (reference sequence). The length of the CDR3 is 17 residues. V lost 5 bases and J lost 1; bases outside the gene matches: 5. As DNA, the CDR3 is TGTGCCAGCAGTGGGGGACAGGGGGCAAGAACTAATGAAAAACTGTTTTTT. This gives the protein CASSGGQGARTNEKLFF.

The J gene is TRBJ1-2, the V gene TRBV5-6, with 8 bases aligning to TRBD1. V lost 4 bases to trimming and J lost 7 bases; unmatched junction nucleotides: 6. The germline CDR1 and CDR2 sequences are SGHDT and YYEEEE. This CDR3 has 13 residues. Here the CDR3 reads CASSPRGRSGYTF. As DNA, the CDR3 is TGTGCCAGCAGCCCCAGGGGGCGCAGTGGCTACACCTTC.

This sequence joins TRBV21-1 and TRBJ1-1; TRBD1 reflects the table's D call only, with no check against the DNA. TRBV21-1 is a recognized pseudogene. The CDR3 contains 14 residues. In nucleotides, the CDR3 is TGTGCCATCTCATACAGATCCCTGAACACTGAAGCTTTCTTT. Its protein product is CAISYRSLNTEAFF.

The rearrangement links TRBV7-9 to TRBJ1-2; 7 positions match TRBD1. After removal of 5 bases from V and 5 bases from J, the junction contained 14 bases not matched to a gene. This CDR3 region has 16 residues. In germline, CDR1 is SEHNR, CDR2 FQNEAQ (reference sequence). CDR3 region: CASSRALGTGVYGYTF. The CDR3 coding sequence is TGTGCCAGCAGCCGTGCCTTAGGTACAGGGGTGTATGGCTACACCTTC.

This chain uses TRBV7-9 with TRBJ2-3, with 12 bases identical to TRBD2. Trimming removed 4 bases from V and 4 bases from J; junction bases left unmatched: 3. The germline CDR1 and CDR2 sequences are SEHNR and FQNEAQ (reference sequence). CDR3 length equals 15 residues. CDR3 DNA sequence: TGTGCCAGCAGCTCCTGGACTAGCGGGGCAGATACGCAGTATTTT. Protein sequence: CASSSWTSGADTQYF.

CDR3 protein: CAWSQGAVGQPQHF. The CDR3, as DNA: TGTGCCTGGAGCCAAGGGGCGGTAGGTCAGCCCCAGCATTTT. V and J are TRBV30 and TRBJ1-5; weak D call: TRBD1 (5 bases). The CDR3 spans 14 residues. V lost 3 bases and J 6 bases, leaving 15 bases between the germline ends. Germline V gene sequence: CDR1 GTSNPN, CDR2 SVGIG (reference sequence).

This sequence joins TRBV27 and TRBJ1-1, with 9 bases lining up with TRBD1. J lost 6 bases, V lost 8 bases, and 4 bases had no gene match. The CDR3 is made up of 12 amino acids. Germline V gene lookup returns CDR1 MNHEY and CDR2 SMNVEV (reference sequence). CDR3 DNA sequence: TGTGCCAGCGGACAGGGGATCGCTGAAGCTTTCTTT. The encoded protein is CASGQGIAEAFF.

The chain combines TRBV7-9 with TRBJ1-5, with 7 bases that match TRBD1. This CDR3 comprises 14 residues. Germline V CDR1 and CDR2: SEHNR, FQNEAQ (reference sequence). V shed 1 base and J 6 bases; nucleotides not matched to a gene: 3. DNA of the CDR3: TGTGCCAGCAGCTTAGAGGGGGCAAGTCAGCCCCAGCATTTT. Its translation: CASSLEGASQPQHF. Based on the CDR3 plus reference TRBV7-9 and TRBJ1-5, the full variable domain is DTGVSQNPRHKITKRGQNVTFRCDPISEHNRLYWYRQTLGQGPEFLTYFQNEAQLEKSRLLSDRFSAERPKGSFSTLEIQRTEQGDSAMYLCASSLEGASQPQHFGDGTRLSIL.